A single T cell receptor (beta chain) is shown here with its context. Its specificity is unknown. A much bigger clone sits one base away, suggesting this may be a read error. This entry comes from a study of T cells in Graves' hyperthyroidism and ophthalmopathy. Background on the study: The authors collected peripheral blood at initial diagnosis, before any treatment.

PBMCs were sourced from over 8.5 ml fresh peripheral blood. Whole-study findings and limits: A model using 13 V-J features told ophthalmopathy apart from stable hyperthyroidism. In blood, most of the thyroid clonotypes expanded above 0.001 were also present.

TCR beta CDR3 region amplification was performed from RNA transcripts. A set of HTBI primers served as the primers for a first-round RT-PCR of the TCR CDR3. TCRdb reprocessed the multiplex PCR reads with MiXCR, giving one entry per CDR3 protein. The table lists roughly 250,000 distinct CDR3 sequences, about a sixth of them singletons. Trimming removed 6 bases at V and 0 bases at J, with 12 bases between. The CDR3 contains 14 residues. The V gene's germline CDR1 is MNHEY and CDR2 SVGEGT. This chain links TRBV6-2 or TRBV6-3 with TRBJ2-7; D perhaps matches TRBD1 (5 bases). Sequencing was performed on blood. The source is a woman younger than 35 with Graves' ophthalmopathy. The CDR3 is CASRKDRASYEQYF. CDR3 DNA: TGTGCCAGCAGAAAAGACAGAGCCTCCTACGAGCAGTACTTC.